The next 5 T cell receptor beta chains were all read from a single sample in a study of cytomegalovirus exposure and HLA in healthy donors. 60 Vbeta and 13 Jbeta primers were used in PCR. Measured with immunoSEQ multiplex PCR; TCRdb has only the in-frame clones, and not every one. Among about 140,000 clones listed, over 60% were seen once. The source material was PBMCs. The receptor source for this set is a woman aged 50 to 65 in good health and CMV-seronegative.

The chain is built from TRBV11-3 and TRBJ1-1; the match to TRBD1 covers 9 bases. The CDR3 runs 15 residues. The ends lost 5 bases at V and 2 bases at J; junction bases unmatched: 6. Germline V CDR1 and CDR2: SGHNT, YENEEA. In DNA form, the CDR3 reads TGTGCCAGCAGCCCCACGGACAGGGGTAACACTGAAGCTTTCTTT. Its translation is CASSPTDRGNTEAFF.

This CDR3 reads CASSTTGKVYGYTF. As DNA, the CDR3 is TGTGCCAGCAGCACTACAGGGAAGGTCTATGGCTACACCTTC. This rearrangement joins TRBV7-9 to TRBJ1-2; possibly TRBD1 for D (6 bases). V was clipped by 5 bases and J by 4 bases, with 14 bases between them. Germline V gene sequence: CDR1 SEHNR, CDR2 FQNEAQ (reference sequence). The CDR3 runs to 14 residues.

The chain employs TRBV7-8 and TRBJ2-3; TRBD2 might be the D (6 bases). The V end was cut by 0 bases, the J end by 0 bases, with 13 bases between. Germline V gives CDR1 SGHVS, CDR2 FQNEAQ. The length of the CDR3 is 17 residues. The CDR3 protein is CASSLARGLLSTDTQYF. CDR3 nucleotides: TGTGCCAGCAGCTTAGCCCGGGGACTGTTAAGCACAGATACGCAGTATTTT.

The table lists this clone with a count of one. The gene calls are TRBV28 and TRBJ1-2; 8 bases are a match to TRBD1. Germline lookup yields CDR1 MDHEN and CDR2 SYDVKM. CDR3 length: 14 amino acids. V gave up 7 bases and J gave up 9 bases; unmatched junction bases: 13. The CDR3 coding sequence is TGTGCCAGCACCAAACTCGGGACAGGTAATCGCTACACCTTC. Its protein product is CASTKLGTGNRYTF.

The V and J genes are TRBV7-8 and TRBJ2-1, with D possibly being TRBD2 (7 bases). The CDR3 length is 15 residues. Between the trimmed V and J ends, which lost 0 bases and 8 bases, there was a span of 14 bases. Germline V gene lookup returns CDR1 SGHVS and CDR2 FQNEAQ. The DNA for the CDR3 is TGTGCCAGCAGCTTAGCGGGGGGGCCTTCGGATGAGCAGTTCTTC. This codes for CASSLAGGPSDEQFF.